This T cell receptor beta chain was documented in a study of T cells in Graves' hyperthyroidism and ophthalmopathy (dated by TCRdb to the late 2010s). Describing the broader study: Peripheral blood samples were taken at the time of initial diagnosis, prior to any treatment. TCR V-J signatures able to tell the groups apart were searched for in a discovery cohort of 100 patients, of whom over 40 had Graves' ophthalmopathy and 55 to 65 had stable Graves' hyperthyroidism. Whether ophthalmopathy could be predicted prospectively was tested in an independent validation cohort made up of 18 hyperthyroidism patients plus 17 patients who later progressed to ophthalmopathy. For training and testing, the 100 or so patients in the discovery cohort were randomly divided in a 7:3 ratio. The study also compared thyroid tissue and blood T-cell repertoires from 5 to 7 Graves' hyperthyroidism patients. After sampling, hyperthyroidism patients received methimazole starting at 30 mg daily, and ophthalmopathy patients received high-dose intravenous methylprednisolone. TCR Vbeta CDR3 sequencing of 140 or so peripheral blood samples (approximately 44 ophthalmopathy, approximately 80 hyperthyroidism and some 17 progressor patients) is reported in the paper.

Stable Graves' hyperthyroidism was defined as the absence of progression to ophthalmopathy over 18 months of follow-up. Hyperthyroidism patients were newly diagnosed, with disease duration under 2 months, and aged 18 to 65 years. The study excluded patients with uncontrolled infections, other autoimmune diseases, pregnancy or lactation. Diagnoses were established on the basis of clinical symptoms, serum thyroxine and TRAb, thyroid ultrasound, and orbital computed tomography. PBMCs were isolated from 7.5 to 10 ml of fresh peripheral blood by Ficoll-Paque density gradient centrifugation. Total RNA was extracted with Trizol reagent, and quality was checked on an Agilent 2100 Bioanalyzer. The study at large found these results: A 13 V-J signature model separated ophthalmopathy from stable hyperthyroidism, with approximately 86% sensitivity and approximately 81% specificity in cross-validation and 80%/75% in testing. During validation, the model predicted progression to ophthalmopathy a median of approximately 6 months ahead of onset, with more than 55% sensitivity and around 73% specificity. No statistical method was used to set the sample size in advance, and investigators knew the group allocation. Most expanded thyroid clonotypes (frequency above 0.001) were also detected in blood, a finding suggesting that blood repertoires may reflect thyroid immune responses.

TCR beta CDR3 regions were amplified from RNA transcripts. A first-round RT-PCR of the TCR CDR3 used the HTBI primer set with the Qiagen OneStep RT-PCR kit. A second multiplex PCR round built the libraries, followed by size selection and purification. The libraries were sequenced on an Illumina HiSeq2000 using paired-end 100 bp reads. Per the source publication's procedure: Raw data were processed with SOAPnuke, discarding reads with adapters, uncalled bases, mean Phred below 15, or no exact constant-primer or identifier match. High-quality paired reads were merged with COPE v1.2.5, and unique nucleotide sequences were defined as clonotypes. MiTCR v1.1 was used to align the clonotypes against IMGT TRBV, TRBD and TRBJ reference segments. The analysis was restricted to V-J combinations with a frequency above 0.0001, which together covered about 99% of the repertoires. The TCS score was defined as the ratio of F50 (clonal expansion) to E x V (chaos), calculated using BLOSUM62-based TCRdist between CDR3 peptides within each V-J. Welch's t-statistics and random forest reduced just over 500 V-J features to under 15, which were used in a naive Bayes classifier (R e1071). The public reads were quality trimmed at Q25 with fastp and then assembled into clones with MiXCR by TCRdb, keeping productive beta chains. Every entry covers one CDR3 protein and lists the most common genes and DNA from its rows. For this entry, the V and J calls and clone size follow TCRdb and not the study's own pipeline. Here the sample has about 420,000 distinct CDR3 sequences; 15% to 18% occur a single time. Roughly 7.4% of the sample lies in the top ten.

This clonotype was recorded at least ten times. There is no known antigen for this receptor. Base qualities are not provided; no much larger clone lies one nucleotide away. Sequenced input: blood. The TCR sequence derives from a woman aged 18-30 years with Graves' hyperthyroidism.

Here the CDR3 is given as CASSQWGGGYTEAFF. The DNA sequence follows: TGTGCCAGCAGCCAGTGGGGGGGGGGGTACACTGAAGCTTTCTTT. The chain uses TRBV4-2 and TRBJ1-1, and possibly TRBD1, on 5 matching bases. Trimming costs V 3 bases and J 3 bases, and their ends lie 14 bases apart. From the germline V gene, CDR1 is LGHNA and CDR2 is YNFKEQ. From the cysteine up to the phenylalanine, the CDR3 has a length of 15 residues. The only DNA kept is the CDR3, 45 bases in frame from the first base.